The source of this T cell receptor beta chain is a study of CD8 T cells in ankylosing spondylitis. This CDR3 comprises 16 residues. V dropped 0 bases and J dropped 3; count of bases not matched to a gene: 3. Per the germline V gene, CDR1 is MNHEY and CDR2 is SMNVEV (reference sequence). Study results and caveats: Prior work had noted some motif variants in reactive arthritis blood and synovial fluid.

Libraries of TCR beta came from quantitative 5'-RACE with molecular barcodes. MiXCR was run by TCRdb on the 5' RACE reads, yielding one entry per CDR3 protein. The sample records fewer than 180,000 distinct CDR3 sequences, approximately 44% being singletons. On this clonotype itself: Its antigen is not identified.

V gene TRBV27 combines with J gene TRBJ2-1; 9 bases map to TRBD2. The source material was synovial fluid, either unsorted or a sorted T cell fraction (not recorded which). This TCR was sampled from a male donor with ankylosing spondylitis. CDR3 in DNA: TGTGCCAGCAGTTTATCCCCTAGCGGGGACTACAATGAGCAGTTCTTC. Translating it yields CASSLSPSGDYNEQFF.